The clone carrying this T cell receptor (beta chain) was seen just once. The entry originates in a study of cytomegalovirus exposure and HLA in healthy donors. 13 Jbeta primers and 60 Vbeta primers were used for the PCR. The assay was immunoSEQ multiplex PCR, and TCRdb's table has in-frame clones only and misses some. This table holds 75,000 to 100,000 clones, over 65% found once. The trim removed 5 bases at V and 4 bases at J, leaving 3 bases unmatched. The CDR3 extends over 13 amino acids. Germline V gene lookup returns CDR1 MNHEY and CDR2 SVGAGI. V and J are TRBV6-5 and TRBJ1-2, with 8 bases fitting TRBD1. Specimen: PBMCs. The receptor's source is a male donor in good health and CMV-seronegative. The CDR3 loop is CASSPDRGYGYTF. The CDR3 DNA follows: TGTGCCAGCAGTCCCGACAGGGGCTATGGCTACACCTTC.